This paragraph covers one T cell receptor beta chain sequence. Its antigen is currently not known. Qualities for individual bases were not recorded, and no much larger clone is one base off. The germline V gene specifies SGHTS as CDR1 and YDEGEE as CDR2. The CDR3 contains 12 residues, cysteine and phenylalanine counted. Only the CDR3 DNA is retained, 36 bases long and in frame from the first base. V and J are trimmed by 1 base and 6 bases, and the gene matches miss 1 base of the junction. Participants in the prospective study were aged about 18 to 90 years, lived in under 30 United States geographic areas, and enrolled through a virtual design. To assign participants to cohorts, the prospective study relied on clinical history that participants themselves reported in a screening survey and a study questionnaire. Mobile phlebotomists in the prospective study collected whole blood, serum and a nasopharyngeal or oropharyngeal swab from every participant. Participants in the prospective study had the option to provide additional blood draws and questionnaires over a 2-month period. Before DNA extraction, blood samples from the prospective study were shipped at room temperature or frozen.

The source of the sample is a study of blood T cell repertoires in COVID-19 (TCRdb year 2020). About the study as a whole: Samples covering the acute and convalescent phases of COVID-19 were provided by collaborators in the United States, Italy and Spain. The dataset comprised deeply sampled blood TCRbeta repertoires from subjects exposed to, actively infected with, or recovered from COVID-19. The material from the prospective study consisted of cDNA or gDNA derived from T cells, B-cell-depleted T cells, or PBMCs. Where available, HLA class I and class II types were obtained from metadata supplied by the sample provider rather than from assay-based typing. A freely available public database, intended as a resource for researchers studying the immune response to SARS-CoV-2, is where the repertoires were released. Nearly every sample came with metadata listing a de-identified subject ID, COVID-19 status, age in years and sex. The samples were drawn from two sources: the first 160 participants of the ongoing ImmuneRACE study, and fewer than 1,500 subjects contributed by 6 global collaborators. What the research found in general, with its limitations: The quantity of clinical and demographic metadata differed by source and by participant and was supplied without curation.

TCRbeta CDR3 regions were amplified from genomic DNA by means of the immunoSEQ Assay, a bias-controlled multiplex PCR. From the authors' description of their analysis: Within the assay, amplification of reference gene primers was used to estimate how many nucleated cells each sample contained. Sequence reads were collapsed and filtered to measure the absolute abundance of every unique TCRbeta CDR3 rearrangement. For each sample, productive Simpson clonality was calculated by taking the square root of Simpson's diversity index across productive rearrangements. TCRdb re-hosts the immuneACCESS table, in-frame sequences only. Its copies lack some clones; in the studies checked, an unresolved V gene accounts for under half of them, and the cause for the rest is not known. The DNA gave D and trimming, while V, J and clone size come from that table. Recorded for this sample are roughly 430,000 clones; 88% of them occurred a single time. Roughly 1.9% of the sample is in the top ten clones.

The rearranged chain carries TRBV5-8 and TRBJ2-7; 7 central nucleotides agree with TRBD1. The sequence came from a woman aged 40 to 50 with acute COVID-19. Input material: PBMCs or T cells enriched from blood (not recorded which). The CDR3 protein sequence reads: CASSLRGREQYF. The nucleotide sequence is TGTGCCAGCAGCTTGAGGGGGCGCGAGCAGTACTTC.